This record looks at one T cell receptor beta chain sequence and its context. The target antigen is unknown. The sequenced template was cDNA made from the entire isolated RNA. TCRdb keeps only in-frame clones here, not all; method: immunoSEQ multiplex PCR. The sample includes approximately 260,000 clones, just over 20% seen only once; the top ten take around 0.029%. This sample was taken from a study of beta chain features in type 1 diabetes. Whole-study context: Patients and healthy donors were similar in age, gender and cell yields. Overall study findings and caveats: Shorter TCRB CDR3s, moderately but significantly so, marked every one of the four CD4+ subsets in Type 1 diabetes patients. Patients' naive, central memory and regulatory TCRB repertoires appeared more alike than those of healthy donors.

This sequence originates from a woman in her 40s with type 1 diabetes. The sequencing sample was made of naive CD4+ T cells from blood.

CDR3 loop: CSVEEWWSNSAVEQYF. Written as DNA, the CDR3 is TGCAGCGTTGAAGAGTGGTGGAGTAACTCGGCTGTGGAGCAGTACTTC. The chain links TRBV29-1 to TRBJ2-7; no clear D. In germline, CDR1 is SQVTM, CDR2 ANQGSEA. CDR3 length: 16 amino acids. V lost 0 bases to trimming and J lost 7 bases, with 22 bases between them.